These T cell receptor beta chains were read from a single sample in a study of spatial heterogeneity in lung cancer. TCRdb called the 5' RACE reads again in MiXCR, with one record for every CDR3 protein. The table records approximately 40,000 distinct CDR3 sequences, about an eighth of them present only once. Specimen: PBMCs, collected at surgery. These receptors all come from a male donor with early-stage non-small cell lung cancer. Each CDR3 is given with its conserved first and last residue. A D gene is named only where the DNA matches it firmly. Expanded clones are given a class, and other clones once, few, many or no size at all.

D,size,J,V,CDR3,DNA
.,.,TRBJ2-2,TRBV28,CASSSPGQHNTGELFF,TGTGCCAGCAGTTCCCCAGGACAGCACAACACCGGGGAGCTGTTTTTT
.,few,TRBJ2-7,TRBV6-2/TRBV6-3,CASSYTGPLEQYF,TGTGCCAGCAGTTACACGGGGCCCCTCGAGCAGTACTTC
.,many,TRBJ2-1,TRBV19,CASSIDTGPHTYNEQFF,TGTGCCAGTAGTATCGATACAGGCCCCCACACCTACAATGAGCAGTTCTTC
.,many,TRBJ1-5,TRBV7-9,CASSLRGSNQPQHF,TGTGCCAGCAGCTTAAGGGGTAGCAATCAGCCCCAGCATTTT
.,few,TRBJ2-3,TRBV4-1,CASSQVLDTQYF,TGCGCCAGCAGCCAGGTATTAGATACGCAGTATTTT
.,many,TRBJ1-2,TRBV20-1,CSATHREIDYGYTF,TGCAGTGCTACTCACAGGGAAATCGACTATGGCTACACCTTC
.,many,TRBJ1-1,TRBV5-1,CASSLAGLLNTEAFF,TGCGCCAGCAGCTTGGCCGGTCTACTGAACACTGAAGCTTTCTTT
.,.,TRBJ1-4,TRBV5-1,CASSSPPYEKLFF,TGCGCCAGCAGCTCGCCCCCTTATGAAAAACTGTTTTTT
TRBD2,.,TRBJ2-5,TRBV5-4,CASSRAGGQETQYF,TGTGCCAGCAGCCGAGCGGGAGGGCAAGAGACCCAGTACTTC
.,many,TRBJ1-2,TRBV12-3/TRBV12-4,CASSLTPPTDSYGYTF,TGTGCCAGCAGTTTAACTCCCCCTACAGACAGCTATGGCTACACCTTC
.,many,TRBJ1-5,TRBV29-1,CSVGLGGNQPQHF,TGCAGCGTTGGTCTAGGGGGCAATCAGCCCCAGCATTTT
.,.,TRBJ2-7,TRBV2,CASSILQSYEQYF,TGTGCCAGCAGCATACTACAATCCTACGAGCAGTACTTC
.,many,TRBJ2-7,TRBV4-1,CASSQGAGSVYEQYF,TGCGCCAGCAGCCAAGGGGCAGGGTCCGTCTACGAGCAGTACTTC
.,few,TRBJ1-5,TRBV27,CASSQSGPSLPQHF,TGTGCCAGCAGCCAAAGTGGCCCATCTTTGCCCCAGCATTTT
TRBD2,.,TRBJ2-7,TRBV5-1,CASSLAPPVAGGPYEQYF,TGCGCCAGCAGCTTGGCGCCGCCGGTAGCGGGGGGTCCCTACGAGCAGTACTTC
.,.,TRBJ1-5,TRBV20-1,CSAGTGAQPQHF,TGCAGTGCCGGTACTGGGGCTCAGCCCCAGCATTTT
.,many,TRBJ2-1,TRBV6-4,CASSADSHNEQFF,TGTGCCAGCAGTGCTGACTCTCACAATGAGCAGTTCTTC
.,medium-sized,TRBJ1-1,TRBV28,CASSPVASNTEAFF,TGTGCCAGCAGCCCAGTCGCCTCTAACACTGAAGCTTTCTTT
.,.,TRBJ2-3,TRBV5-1,CASRDSSGTDTQYF,TGCGCCAGCAGAGACAGTTCGGGCACAGATACGCAGTATTTT
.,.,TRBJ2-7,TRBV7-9,CASSLVGSYYEQYF,TGTGCCAGCAGCTTAGTGGGCAGCTACTACGAGCAGTACTTC
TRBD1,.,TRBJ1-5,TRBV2,CASSADRGRNQPQHF,TGTGCCAGCAGCGCCGACAGGGGCCGCAATCAGCCCCAGCATTTT
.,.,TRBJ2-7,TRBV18,CASSPNRDNYEQYF,TGTGCCAGCTCACCCAACCGGGACAACTACGAGCAGTACTTC
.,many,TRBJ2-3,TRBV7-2,CASTPWGASDTQYF,TGTGCCAGCACCCCCTGGGGGGCCTCAGATACGCAGTATTTT
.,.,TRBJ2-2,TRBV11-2,CASSLDLITQGLGGELFF,TGTGCCAGCAGCTTAGATTTAATTACGCAGGGCTTAGGCGGGGAGCTGTTTTTT
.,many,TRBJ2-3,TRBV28,CASSGSSGTDTQYF,TGTGCCAGCAGTGGGTCGAGCGGCACAGATACGCAGTATTTT
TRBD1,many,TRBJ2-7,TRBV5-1,CASSSSGTAYEQYF,TGCGCCAGCAGCTCATCAGGGACAGCCTACGAGCAGTACTTC
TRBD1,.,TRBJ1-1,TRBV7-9,CASSPPGQGNTEAFF,TGTGCCAGCAGCCCTCCGGGACAGGGGAACACTGAAGCTTTCTTT
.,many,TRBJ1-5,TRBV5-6,CASSSGSLSSNQPQHF,TGTGCCAGCAGCTCCGGGTCGCTTTCTAGCAATCAGCCCCAGCATTTT
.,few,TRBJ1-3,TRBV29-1,CSVEGGTIPGNTIYF,TGCAGCGTTGAGGGAGGGACAATTCCCGGAAACACCATATATTTT
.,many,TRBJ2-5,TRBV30,CAWRIGETQYF,TGTGCCTGGAGAATAGGGGAGACCCAGTACTTC
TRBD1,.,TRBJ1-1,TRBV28,CASSTRTGNTEAFF,TGTGCCAGCAGTACACGGACAGGGAACACTGAAGCTTTCTTT
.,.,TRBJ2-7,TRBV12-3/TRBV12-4,CASSLPGNTYEQYF,TGTGCCAGCAGTTTGCCCGGTAACACCTACGAGCAGTACTTC
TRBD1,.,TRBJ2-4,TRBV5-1,CASSLAGGVQNIQYF,TGCGCCAGCAGCTTGGCAGGGGGAGTGCAAAACATTCAGTACTTC
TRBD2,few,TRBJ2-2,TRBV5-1,CASSWTSGSGTGELFF,TGCGCCAGCAGTTGGACTAGCGGGAGCGGTACCGGGGAGCTGTTTTTT
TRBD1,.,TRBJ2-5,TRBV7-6,CASSPLPGQGGETQYF,TGTGCCAGCAGCCCCCTACCGGGACAGGGGGGAGAGACCCAGTACTTC
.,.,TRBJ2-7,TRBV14,CASSQVGSTYEQYF,TGTGCCAGCAGCCAAGTCGGGAGCACCTACGAGCAGTACTTC
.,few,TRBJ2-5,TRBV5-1,CASSLEGVETQYF,TGCGCCAGCAGCCTGGAGGGGGTTGAGACCCAGTACTTC
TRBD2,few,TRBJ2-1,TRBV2,CASSTGLAGGLSEQFF,TGTGCCAGCAGCACCGGACTAGCGGGGGGGCTGAGTGAGCAGTTCTTC
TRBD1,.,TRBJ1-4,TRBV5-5,CASSTGTVLSTGEKLFF,TGTGCCAGCAGCACCGGGACAGTCCTTTCGACAGGTGAAAAACTGTTTTTT
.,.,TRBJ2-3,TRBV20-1,CSAILGTDTQYF,TGCAGTGCTATTCTAGGGACAGATACGCAGTATTTT
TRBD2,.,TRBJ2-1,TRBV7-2,CASSLAAGGPYNEQFF,TGTGCCAGCAGCTTAGCGGCGGGAGGGCCCTACAATGAGCAGTTCTTC
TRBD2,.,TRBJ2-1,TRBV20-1,CSARRGGWEQFF,TGCAGTGCTCGCCGGGGGGGCTGGGAGCAGTTCTTC
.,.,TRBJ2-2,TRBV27,CASSFTGTGELFF,TGTGCCAGCAGTTTTACGGGCACCGGGGAGCTGTTTTTT
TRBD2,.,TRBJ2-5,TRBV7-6,CASSLAGGQETQYF,TGTGCCAGCAGCTTAGCGGGGGGGCAAGAGACCCAGTACTTC
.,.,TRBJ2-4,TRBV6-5,CASSYSQGIQYF,TGTGCCAGCAGTTATTCCCAGGGTATTCAGTACTTC
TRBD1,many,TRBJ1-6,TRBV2,CARRQGVSPLHF,TGTGCCAGACGACAGGGGGTCTCACCCCTCCACTTT
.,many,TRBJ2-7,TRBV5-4,CASSLGQLKEQYF,TGTGCCAGCAGCTTGGGACAGCTTAAAGAGCAGTACTTC
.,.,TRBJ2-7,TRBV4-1,CASSQQGTFEQYF,TGCGCCAGCAGCCAACAGGGGACTTTCGAGCAGTACTTC
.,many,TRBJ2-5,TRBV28,CASSLYPETQYF,TGTGCCAGCAGTTTATATCCAGAGACCCAGTACTTC
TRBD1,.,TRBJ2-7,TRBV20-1,CSARPSDRGGYEQYF,TGCAGTGCTAGACCCTCGGACAGGGGAGGGTACGAGCAGTACTTC
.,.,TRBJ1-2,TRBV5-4,CASSPRQHYGYTF,TGTGCCAGCAGCCCAAGACAGCACTATGGCTACACCTTC
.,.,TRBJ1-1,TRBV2,CASSELGNTEAFF,TGTGCCAGCAGCGAGCTGGGGAACACTGAAGCTTTCTTT
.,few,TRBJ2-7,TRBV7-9,CASSYTGTPSEQYF,TGTGCCAGCAGCTACACCGGGACACCGAGCGAGCAGTACTTC